The next 20 T cell receptor beta chains were all read from a single sample in a study of vaccination effects on CD4 cells after COVID-19. TCRdb's copy holds only in-frame clones and misses some; the assay was immunoSEQ multiplex PCR. This sample yields some 28,000 clones, of which about four fifths are seen a single time; about 32% belongs to the top ten. Their antigens are not known. Before sequencing, viral peptide pools were used by the ViraFEST assay to expand antigen-specific CD4+ T cells. The authors isolated CD4+ T cells after roughly 10 days of culture. Nobody among the vaccine recipients had prior SARS-CoV-2 infection (nucleocapsid antibodies were negative). The sample in question was CD4+ T cells from PBMCs cultured with SARS-CoV-2 spike peptides, obtained before COVID-19 vaccination. These receptors all stem from a human donor who received a COVID-19 vaccine.

The rearrangement joins TRBV24-1 to TRBJ2-3, with TRBD2 matching 9 bases. CDR3 length equals 15 residues. Germline V lookup: CDR1 KGHDR, CDR2 SFDVKD. Losses at the gene ends were 5 bases for V and 2 bases for J; bases not matched to a gene: 4. This CDR3 is CATSASGVTTDTQYF. In nucleotides, the CDR3 is TGTGCCACCAGTGCTAGCGGGGTTACCACAGATACGCAGTATTTT.

This clone was detected a few times. The chain recombines TRBV19 with TRBJ2-5; 9 positions match TRBD1. The CDR3 has 15 amino acids. Germline CDR1 and CDR2: LNHDA and SQIVND (reference sequence). V shed 3 bases and J 4 bases; nucleotides not matched to a gene: 6. CDR3 sequence: CASSMVTGGTETQYF. In DNA form, the CDR3 reads TGTGCCAGTAGTATGGTTACAGGGGGCACAGAGACCCAGTACTTC.

The rearrangement links TRBV27 to TRBJ2-5; 7 bases agree with TRBD1. The CDR3 length is 13 residues. Germline values: CDR1 MNHEY, CDR2 SMNVEV (reference sequence). Trimming cost V 9 bases and J 7 bases; bases outside gene matches: 11. In DNA form, the CDR3 reads TGTGCCAGTCGCCGTACAGGGGCCGGGACCCAGTACTTC. It specifies CASRRTGAGTQYF.

V usage is TRBV2 and J usage is TRBJ2-2; 8 nucleotides line up with TRBD1. CDR1 is SNHLY, CDR2 FYNNEI, per germline. The CDR3 is 14 amino acids. The trim removed 4 bases at V and 5 bases at J, leaving 3 bases unmatched. Written as DNA, the CDR3 is TGTGCCAGCAGTGGAGGACAGGGAACCGGGGAGCTGTTTTTT. This codes for CASSGGQGTGELFF.

The table lists this clone with a count of one. This chain connects TRBV29-1 to TRBJ2-1, with 10 bases fitting TRBD1. From germline, CDR1 is SQVTM and CDR2 ANQGSEA. Trimming took 5 bases from V and 4 from J; bases not matched to a gene: 8. The CDR3 contains 15 residues. The CDR3 protein is CSVLGTGVGYNEQFF. In nucleotides, the CDR3 is TGCAGCGTTTTGGGGACAGGGGTCGGTTACAATGAGCAGTTCTTC.

V is TRBV29-1 and J is TRBJ1-2, with 9 bases fitting TRBD1. This CDR3 spans 14 amino acids. V was pared by 7 bases and J by 5 bases, with 11 bases of the junction left unmatched. From germline, CDR1 is SQVTM and CDR2 ANQGSEA. CDR3 nucleotides: TGCAGCGACCTGACAGGGGGAGGCCGTTATGGCTACACCTTC. Translation: CSDLTGGGRYGYTF.

This clone has just a few counts. V and J are TRBV10-3 and TRBJ1-2; D unclear. Per germline, CDR1 ENHRY and CDR2 SYGVKD. CDR3 size: 15 residues. V lost 2 bases, J lost 0 bases, and 10 bases lay in between. The CDR3 bases are TGTGCCATCAGTGAGACGGAAACGTCTAACTATGGCTACACCTTC. It specifies CAISETETSNYGYTF.

The rearrangement links TRBV6-5 to TRBJ1-6, with TRBD1 identical over 7 bases. The V segment lost 0 bases and the J segment 8 bases; nucleotides outside the gene matches: 4. This CDR3 comprises 15 residues. The germline CDR1 and CDR2 sequences are MNHEY and SVGAGI. This CDR3 reads CASSYSEGAYSPLHF. CDR3 bases: TGTGCCAGCAGTTACTCGGAGGGGGCTTATTCACCCCTCCACTTT.

The chain has TRBV5-6 and TRBJ2-5; D gene uncertain. V lost 0 bases, J lost 3 bases, and 3 bases lay in between. The germline V gene encodes CDR1 SGHDT and CDR2 YYEEEE. There are 12 residues in the CDR3. The CDR3 DNA reads TGTGCCAGCAGCTTGGTAGAAGAGACCCAGTACTTC. This sequence encodes CASSLVEETQYF.

The chain has TRBV6-5 and TRBJ2-7, with 10 nucleotides matching TRBD2. Germline assignment: CDR1 MNHEY and CDR2 SVGAGI. V shed 5 bases, J shed 4 bases, and the junction held 5 bases outside the gene matches. The CDR3 has 14 amino acids. The CDR3 DNA reads as TGTGCCAGCAGTACTAGCGGGGCGTTGTACGAGCAGTACTTC. Translated, it gives CASSTSGALYEQYF.

The gene calls are TRBV2 and TRBJ2-3; TRBD2 agrees at 9 bases. Germline lookup yields CDR1 SNHLY and CDR2 FYNNEI. V lost 4 bases, J lost 5 bases, and 13 bases stayed unmatched. This CDR3 is built from 17 residues. CDR3 region: CASSALRGGIGGDTQYF. The CDR3 DNA reads TGTGCCAGCAGTGCCTTGCGGGGGGGTATTGGTGGAGATACGCAGTATTTT.

This clone has a handful of counts. The chain links TRBV6-5 to TRBJ1-1, with D unresolved. The CDR3 length is 15 residues. The germline gives CDR1 MNHEY, CDR2 SVGAGI. The V gene lost 1 base and the J gene lost 1 base, with 10 bases spanning the gap. As DNA, the CDR3 is TGTGCCAGCAGTTACTTGAAAGCGAAGAACACTGAAGCTTTCTTT. As protein: CASSYLKAKNTEAFF.

The chain has TRBV30 and TRBJ1-2; unclear D gene. CDR1 and CDR2 (germline): GTSNPN, SVGIG (reference sequence). There are 13 residues in the CDR3. Trimming left V 0 bases short and J 6 bases short, with 11 bases between. The CDR3 DNA reads as TGTGCCTGGAGTGTAGGCCAGCTGCATGGCTACACCTTC. Translation gives CAWSVGQLHGYTF.

The chain is built from TRBV28 and TRBJ2-1; TRBD1 aligns across 8 bases. CDR3 size: 18 residues. Germline loops: CDR1 MDHEN, CDR2 SYDVKM. V shed 1 base and J 2 bases; nucleotides not matched to a gene: 10. In DNA, the CDR3 is TGTGCCAGCAGTTTATCCCGGACAGGGTGGGGCCCCTACAATGAGCAGTTCTTC. Its protein is CASSLSRTGWGPYNEQFF.

The chain recombines TRBV30 with TRBJ1-1; D is uncertain. The CDR3 contains 11 residues. V dropped 3 bases and J dropped 11 bases, with 13 bases sitting between them. CDR1 is GTSNPN and CDR2 is SVGIG in the germline V gene (reference sequence). Here the CDR3 DNA reads TGTGCCTGGAGAAGGGAGCGGAGGGCTTTCTTT. It yields the protein CAWRRERRAFF.

The rearrangement uses TRBV18 and TRBJ1-1, with 9 bases identical to TRBD1. The J segment lost 5 bases and the V segment lost 0 bases, leaving 7 bases of the junction unmatched. This CDR3 region has 16 residues. Germline-derived CDR1 and CDR2 are KGHSH and LQKENI. CDR3 coding DNA: TGTGCCAGCTCACCACCCGGGGGGACAGGGATAACTGAAGCTTTCTTT. It encodes CASSPPGGTGITEAFF.

The chain recombines TRBV4-2 with TRBJ2-7, with 7 bases aligning to TRBD1. The V gene end was trimmed by 1 base and the J gene end by 6 bases; junction bases not matched to a gene: 18. This CDR3 is built from 18 residues. Germline V gene lookup returns CDR1 LGHNA and CDR2 YNFKEQ. The CDR3 sequence is CASSQVRPTGTYTREQYF. The CDR3 nucleotides read TGTGCCAGCAGCCAAGTACGCCCGACAGGGACCTATACCCGCGAGCAGTACTTC.

This clone has just a few counts. The chain recombines TRBV4-1 with TRBJ1-2; D not certain. This CDR3 comprises 15 residues. Germline V gene data show CDR1 as MGHRA and CDR2 as YSYEKL. Trimming stripped 4 bases from V and 6 bases from J, with 18 bases between. The CDR3: CASSRYEAARDGYTF. CDR3 in DNA: TGCGCCAGCAGCCGGTACGAGGCGGCGCGGGATGGCTACACCTTC.

This clone was observed a few times. The chain uses TRBV6-6 and TRBJ1-5; no clear D. The germline V gene has CDR1 MNHNY and CDR2 SVGAGI (reference sequence). The CDR3 extends over 12 amino acids. V lost 5 bases and J 5 bases, leaving 7 bases between the germline ends. Here the CDR3 reads CASSQGYQPQHF. The CDR3 DNA is TGTGCCAGCAGTCAAGGTTATCAGCCCCAGCATTTT.

V and J are TRBV5-1 and TRBJ2-5, with 9 bases fitting TRBD2. This CDR3 contains 14 residues. The V segment lost 2 bases and the J segment 7 bases; nucleotides outside the gene matches: 6. The germline V gene has CDR1 SGHRS and CDR2 YFSETQ. Here the CDR3 reads CASSLVAGAGTQYF. Written as DNA, the CDR3 is TGCGCCAGCAGCTTAGTAGCGGGGGCCGGGACCCAGTACTTC.